What follows is one T cell receptor (beta chain) and its context. Under the authors' procedure: Estimates of nucleated cell counts were drawn from the amplification of reference gene primers. TCRdb's copy holds only in-frame clones and misses some; the assay was immunoSEQ multiplex PCR. D and trimming come from the DNA, and the V and J calls and clone size come from that table. The top ten hold around 3.8% of the sample, which has more than 100,000 clones, about 89% seen once. The CDR3 covers 15 residues. CDR1 is SGHRS, CDR2 YFSETQ, per germline. V was clipped by 0 bases and J by 10 bases, with 14 bases between them. The record originates from a study of blood T cell repertoires in COVID-19. Study-wide background: Material from acute and convalescent COVID-19 was sourced from the United States, Italy and Spain. Sources were T cells, B-cell-depleted T cells, or PBMCs; the material itself was cDNA or gDNA.

J is TRBJ1-6 and V is TRBV5-1; tentatively, D is TRBD1 (6 bases). The specimen was peripheral blood. The clonotype originates from a woman aged 55-69 years with acute or convalescent COVID-19. The CDR3 sequence is CASSLDRAVGSPLHF. The CDR3 DNA sequence: TGCGCCAGCAGCTTGGACAGGGCAGTTGGGTCACCCCTCCACTTT. The complete variable domain, with remaining parts taken from reference TRBV5-1 and TRBJ1-6, reads KAGVTQTPRYLIKTRGQQVTLSCSPISGHRSVSWYQQTPGQGLQFLFEYFSETQRNKGNFPGRFSGRQFSNSRSEMNVSTLELGDSALYLCASSLDRAVGSPLHFGNGTRLTVT.